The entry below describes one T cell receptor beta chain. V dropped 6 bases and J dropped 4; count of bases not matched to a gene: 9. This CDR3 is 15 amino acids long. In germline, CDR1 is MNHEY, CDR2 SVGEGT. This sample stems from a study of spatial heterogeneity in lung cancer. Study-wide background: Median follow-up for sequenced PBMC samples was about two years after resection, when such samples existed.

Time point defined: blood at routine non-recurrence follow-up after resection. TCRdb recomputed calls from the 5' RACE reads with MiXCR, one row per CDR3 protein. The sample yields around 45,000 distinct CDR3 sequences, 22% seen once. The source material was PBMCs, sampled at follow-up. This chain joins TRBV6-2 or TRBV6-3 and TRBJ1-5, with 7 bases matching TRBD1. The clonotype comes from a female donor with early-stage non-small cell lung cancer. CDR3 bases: TGTGCCAGCAGCACCCGACAGGGCTTAAATCAGCCCCAGCATTTT. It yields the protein CASSTRQGLNQPQHF.